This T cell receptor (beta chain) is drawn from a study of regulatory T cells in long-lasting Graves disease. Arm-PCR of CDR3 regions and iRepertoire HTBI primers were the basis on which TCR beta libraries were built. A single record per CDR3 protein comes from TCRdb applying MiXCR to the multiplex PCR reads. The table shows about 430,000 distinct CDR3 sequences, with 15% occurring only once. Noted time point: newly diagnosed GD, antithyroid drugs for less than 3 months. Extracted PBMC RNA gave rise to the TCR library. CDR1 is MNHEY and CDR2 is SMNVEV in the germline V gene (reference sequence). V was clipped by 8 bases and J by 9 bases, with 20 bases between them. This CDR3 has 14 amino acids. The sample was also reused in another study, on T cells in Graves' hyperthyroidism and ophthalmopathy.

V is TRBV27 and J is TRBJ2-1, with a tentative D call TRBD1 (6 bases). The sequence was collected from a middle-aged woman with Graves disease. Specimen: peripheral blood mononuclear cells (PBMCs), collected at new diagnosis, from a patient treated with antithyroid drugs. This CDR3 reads CASRSGQAGGEQFF. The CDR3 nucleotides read TGTGCCAGCCGATCGGGACAAGCTGGAGGTGAGCAGTTCTTC.